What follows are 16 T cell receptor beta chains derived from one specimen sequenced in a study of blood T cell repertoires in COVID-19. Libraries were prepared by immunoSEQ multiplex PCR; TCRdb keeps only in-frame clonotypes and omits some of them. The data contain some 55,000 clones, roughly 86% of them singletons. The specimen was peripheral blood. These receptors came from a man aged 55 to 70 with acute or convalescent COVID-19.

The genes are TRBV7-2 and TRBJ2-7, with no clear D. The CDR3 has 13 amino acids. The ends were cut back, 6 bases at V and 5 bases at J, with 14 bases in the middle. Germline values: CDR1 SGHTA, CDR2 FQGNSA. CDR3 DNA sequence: TGTGCCAGCAGTACCACCCCCCGCGACGAGCAGTACTTC. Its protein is CASSTTPRDEQYF.

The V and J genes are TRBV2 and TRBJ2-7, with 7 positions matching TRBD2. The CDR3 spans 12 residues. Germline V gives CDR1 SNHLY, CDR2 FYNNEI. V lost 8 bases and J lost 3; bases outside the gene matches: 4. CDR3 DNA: TGTGCCAGCGGGAGGGACGGCTACGAGCAGTACTTC. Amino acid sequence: CASGRDGYEQYF.

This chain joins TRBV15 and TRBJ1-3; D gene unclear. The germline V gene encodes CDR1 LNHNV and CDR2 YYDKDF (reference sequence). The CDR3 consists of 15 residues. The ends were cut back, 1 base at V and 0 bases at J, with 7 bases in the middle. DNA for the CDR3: TGTGCCACCAGCAGAGCCCCCGGCTCTGGAAACACCATATATTTT. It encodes CATSRAPGSGNTIYF.

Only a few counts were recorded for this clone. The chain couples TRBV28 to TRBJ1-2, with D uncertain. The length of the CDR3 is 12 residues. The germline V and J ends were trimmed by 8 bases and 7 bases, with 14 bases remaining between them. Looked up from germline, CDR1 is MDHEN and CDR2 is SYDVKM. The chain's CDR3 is CASSLQEGGYTF. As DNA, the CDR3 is TGTGCCAGCTCCCTTCAGGAGGGTGGCTACACCTTC.

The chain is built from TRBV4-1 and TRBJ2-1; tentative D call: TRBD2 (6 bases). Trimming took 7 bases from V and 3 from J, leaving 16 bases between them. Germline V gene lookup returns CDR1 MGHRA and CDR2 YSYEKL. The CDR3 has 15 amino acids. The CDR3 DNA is TGCGCCAGCAAGGGGCGAATGGGGGGCTACAATGAGCAGTTCTTC. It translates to CASKGRMGGYNEQFF.

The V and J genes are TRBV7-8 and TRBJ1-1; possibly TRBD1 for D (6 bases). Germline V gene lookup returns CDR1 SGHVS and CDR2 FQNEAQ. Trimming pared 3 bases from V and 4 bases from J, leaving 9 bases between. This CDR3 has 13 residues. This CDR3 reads CASSLDSRTEAFF. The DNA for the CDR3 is TGTGCCAGCAGCTTGGACAGTCGCACTGAAGCTTTCTTT.

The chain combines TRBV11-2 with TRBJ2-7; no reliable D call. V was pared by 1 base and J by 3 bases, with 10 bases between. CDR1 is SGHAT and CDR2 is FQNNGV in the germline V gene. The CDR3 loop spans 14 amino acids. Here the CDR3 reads CASSLGALRYEQYF. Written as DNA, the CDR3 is TGTGCCAGCAGCTTAGGGGCTTTGCGCTACGAGCAGTACTTC.

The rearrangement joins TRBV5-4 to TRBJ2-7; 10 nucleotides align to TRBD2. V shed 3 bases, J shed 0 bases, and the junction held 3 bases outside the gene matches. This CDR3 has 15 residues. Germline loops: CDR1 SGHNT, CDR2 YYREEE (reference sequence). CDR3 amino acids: CASSWTSGGSYEQYF. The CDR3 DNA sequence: TGTGCCAGCAGCTGGACTAGCGGAGGCTCCTACGAGCAGTACTTC.

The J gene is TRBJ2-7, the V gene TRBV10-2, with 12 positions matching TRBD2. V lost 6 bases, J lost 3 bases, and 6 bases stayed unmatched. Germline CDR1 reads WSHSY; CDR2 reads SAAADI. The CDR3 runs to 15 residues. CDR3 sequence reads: CASSQRLAGDYEQYF. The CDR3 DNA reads TGCGCCAGCAGCCAACGACTAGCGGGGGACTACGAGCAGTACTTC.

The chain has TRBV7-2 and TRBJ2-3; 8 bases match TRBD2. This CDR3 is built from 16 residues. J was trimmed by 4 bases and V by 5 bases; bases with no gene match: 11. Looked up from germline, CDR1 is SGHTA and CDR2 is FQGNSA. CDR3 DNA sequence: TGTGCCAGCAGCCCTCGGGGGGGTAGCCCCCCAGATACGCAGTATTTT. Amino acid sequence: CASSPRGGSPPDTQYF. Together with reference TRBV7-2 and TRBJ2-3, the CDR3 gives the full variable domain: GAGVSQSPSNKVTEKGKDVELRCDPISGHTALYWYRQSLGQGLEFLIYFQGNSAPDKSGLPSDRFSAERTGGSVSTLTIQRTQQEDSAVYLCASSPRGGSPPDTQYFGPGTRLTVL.

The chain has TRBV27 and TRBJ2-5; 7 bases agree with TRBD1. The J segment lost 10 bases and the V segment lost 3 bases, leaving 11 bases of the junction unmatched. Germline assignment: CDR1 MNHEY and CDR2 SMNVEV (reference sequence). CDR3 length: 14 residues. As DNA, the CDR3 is TGTGCCAGCAGTTTGGGGACAGAGGGGACGGACCAGTACTTC. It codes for CASSLGTEGTDQYF.

The CDR3 sequence: CASSYASGGAFEQFF. The CDR3 DNA sequence: TGTGCCAGCAGTTACGCAAGCGGGGGGGCCTTTGAGCAGTTCTTC. This chain links TRBV6-2 or TRBV6-3 with TRBJ2-1, with 10 bases lining up with TRBD2. Germline CDR1 reads MNHEY; CDR2 reads SVGEGT. V trimming: 2 bases; J trimming: 9 bases; junction bases outside the gene matches: 7. This CDR3 has 15 residues.

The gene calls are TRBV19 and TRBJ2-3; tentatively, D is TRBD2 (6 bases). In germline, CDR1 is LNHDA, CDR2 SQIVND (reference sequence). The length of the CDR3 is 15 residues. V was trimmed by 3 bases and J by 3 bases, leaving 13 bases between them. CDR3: CASSIGQGLTDTQYF. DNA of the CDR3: TGTGCCAGTAGTATTGGCCAGGGACTGACAGATACGCAGTATTTT.

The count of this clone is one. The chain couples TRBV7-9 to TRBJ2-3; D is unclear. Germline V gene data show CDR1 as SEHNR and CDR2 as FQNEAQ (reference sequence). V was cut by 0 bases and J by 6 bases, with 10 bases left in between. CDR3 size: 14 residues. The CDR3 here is CASSLALVGDTQYF. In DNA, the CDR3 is TGTGCCAGCAGCTTAGCGCTAGTTGGTGATACGCAGTATTTT.

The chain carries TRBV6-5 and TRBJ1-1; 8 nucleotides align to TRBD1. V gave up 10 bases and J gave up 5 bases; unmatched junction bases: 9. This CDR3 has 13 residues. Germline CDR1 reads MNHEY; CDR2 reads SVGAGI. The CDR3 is CATRGQVRTEAFF. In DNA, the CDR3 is TGTGCCACCAGGGGGCAGGTAAGGACTGAAGCTTTCTTT.

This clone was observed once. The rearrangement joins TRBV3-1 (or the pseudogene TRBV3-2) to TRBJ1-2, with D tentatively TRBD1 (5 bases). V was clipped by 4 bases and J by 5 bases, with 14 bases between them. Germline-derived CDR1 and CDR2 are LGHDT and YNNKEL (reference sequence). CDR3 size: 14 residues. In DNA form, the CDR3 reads TGTGCCAGCAGCCTAGCTAGGGGAATGTATGGCTACACCTTC. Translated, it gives CASSLARGMYGYTF.